One sample yielded the 10 T cell receptor beta chains listed below, sequenced in a study of cytomegalovirus exposure and HLA in healthy donors. The primer mix had 60 Vbeta and 13 Jbeta primers. The repertoire was sequenced with immunoSEQ multiplex PCR; TCRdb's copy has only in-frame clones and lacks some. The table for this sample gives some 70,000 clones. Sequenced: PBMCs. The receptors come from a man in his forties in good health and CMV-seronegative.

The chain recombines TRBV6-5 with TRBJ2-7; a weak D match, TRBD2 (5 bases). Germline CDR1 is MNHEY and CDR2 is SVGAGI. Deletions cut 2 bases from V and 0 bases from J, with 8 bases between. CDR3 length: 14 amino acids. The CDR3 DNA is TGTGCCAGCAGTTACGTGGGAGACTCCTACGAGCAGTACTTC. Translating gives CASSYVGDSYEQYF.

The rearrangement links TRBV27 to TRBJ2-7, with TRBD1 matching 8 bases. This CDR3 has 14 amino acids. Trimming cost V 5 bases and J 3 bases; bases outside gene matches: 6. The V gene's germline CDR1 is MNHEY and CDR2 SMNVEV (reference sequence). CDR3 sequence: CASSAGTGFYEQYF. DNA of the CDR3: TGTGCCAGCAGTGCCGGGACAGGTTTCTACGAGCAGTACTTC.

V is TRBV2 and J is TRBJ2-5, with TRBD2 matching over 9 bases. Germline loops: CDR1 SNHLY, CDR2 FYNNEI. The length of the CDR3 is 15 residues. Unmatched junction bases numbered 5, after V lost 6 bases and J lost 0 bases. This chain's CDR3 is CASSRLAEYQETQYF. As DNA, the CDR3 is TGTGCCAGCAGCAGACTAGCGGAGTACCAAGAGACCCAGTACTTC.

This chain joins TRBV19 and TRBJ2-2; 7 nucleotides match TRBD2. After removal of 4 bases from V and 0 bases from J, the junction contained 5 bases not matched to a gene. Germline CDR1 and CDR2: LNHDA and SQIVND (reference sequence). This CDR3 spans 16 amino acids. CDR3 in amino acids: CASSRVGGTNTGELFF. In DNA, the CDR3 is TGTGCCAGTAGTAGGGTCGGGGGGACGAACACCGGGGAGCTGTTTTTT.

The chain employs TRBV11-2 and TRBJ2-3; the match to TRBD2 covers 9 bases. Per the germline V gene, CDR1 is SGHAT and CDR2 is FQNNGV. V lost 3 bases, J lost 7 bases, and 11 bases stayed unmatched. The CDR3 consists of 16 residues. The CDR3: CASSFQRGSGSYTQYF. The DNA of the CDR3 is TGTGCCAGCAGCTTCCAAAGGGGTAGCGGGAGCTATACGCAGTATTTT.

This rearrangement joins TRBV9 to TRBJ2-5; 10 nucleotides agree with TRBD2. The length of the CDR3 is 16 residues. Germline values: CDR1 SGDLS, CDR2 YYNGEE. With V trimmed by 0 bases and J by 4 bases, 6 bases remained unmatched. The CDR3 bases are TGTGCCAGCAGCGTAGGGGTAGCGGGGGGTCGAGAGACCCAGTACTTC. Translating it yields CASSVGVAGGRETQYF.

The chain is built from TRBV19 and TRBJ2-1; perhaps TRBD2 as D (5 bases). V was shortened by 8 bases and J by 5 bases, with 10 bases between the two germline ends. Germline V lookup: CDR1 LNHDA, CDR2 SQIVND (reference sequence). There are 12 residues in the CDR3. The CDR3: CASVRGNNEQFF. Written as DNA, the CDR3 is TGTGCCAGTGTCCGGGGAAACAATGAGCAGTTCTTC.

This CDR3 reads CASSLEGAATSFFF. The CDR3 nucleotides are TGTGCCAGCAGCTTAGAGGGGGCGGCAACAAGCTTCTTCTTT. The rearrangement joins TRBV7-9 to TRBJ1-1; 7 bases line up with TRBD1. After removal of 1 base from V and 14 bases from J, the junction contained 13 bases not matched to a gene. The CDR3 sequence is 14 residues long. Per germline, CDR1 SEHNR and CDR2 FQNEAQ (reference sequence).

The chain is built from TRBV19 and TRBJ1-5; 7 positions match TRBD1. Germline lookup yields CDR1 LNHDA and CDR2 SQIVND (reference sequence). V lost 3 bases, J lost 6 bases, and 8 bases stayed unmatched. The CDR3 totals 15 residues. In DNA form, the CDR3 reads TGTGCCAGTAGTATCAAGCGGTCAGGGGGTCAGCCCCAGCATTTT. It codes for CASSIKRSGGQPQHF.

The V and J genes are TRBV5-1 and TRBJ2-3, with 8 nucleotides matching TRBD2. Germline CDR1 and CDR2: SGHRS and YFSETQ. V dropped 0 bases and J dropped 2; count of bases not matched to a gene: 5. The CDR3 spans 16 residues. This CDR3 is CASSLGAGVHTDTQYF. The CDR3 DNA follows: TGCGCCAGCAGCTTGGGAGCGGGAGTCCACACAGATACGCAGTATTTT. Full variable domain (remainder filled in from reference TRBV5-1 and TRBJ2-3): KAGVTQTPRYLIKTRGQQVTLSCSPISGHRSVSWYQQTPGQGLQFLFEYFSETQRNKGNFPGRFSGRQFSNSRSEMNVSTLELGDSALYLCASSLGAGVHTDTQYFGPGTRLTVL.